The entry below describes one T cell receptor (beta chain). These data originate in a study of Ad26.COV2.S vaccination and SARS-CoV-2 variants. Study-level information: Intramuscular Ad26.COV2.S at 5x10^10 or 1x10^11 viral particles.

Data came from immunoSEQ multiplex PCR; TCRdb stores just in-frame clones and leaves some out. The profile covers about half a million clones, with roughly nine tenths appearing a single time and 1.5% to 2% taken by the ten largest. Treatment described: some 20 received Ad26.COV2.S at low or high dose, single or two shots; 5 received placebo; per-sample allocation not given. Collection of the samples took place on day 63 after the first injection of vaccine or placebo. An Ad26 vector carrying the Wuhan-strain SARS-CoV-2 spike served as the vaccine. This receptor was obtained from a person between 18 and 60 years old who received the Ad26.COV2.S COVID-19 vaccine or a placebo. The material was peripheral blood, obtained in a trial of Ad26.COV2.S vaccine versus placebo.

CDR3 residues: CASSSRLAIYEQYF. CDR3 nucleotides: TGTGCCAGCAGCTCAAGACTAGCCATCTACGAGCAGTACTTC. V gene TRBV3-1 (or the pseudogene TRBV3-2) combines with J gene TRBJ2-7; 7 nucleotides agree with TRBD2. V lost 5 bases and J lost 3; bases outside the gene matches: 7. CDR3 length equals 14 residues. The germline CDR1 and CDR2 sequences are LGHDT and YNNKEL (reference sequence).